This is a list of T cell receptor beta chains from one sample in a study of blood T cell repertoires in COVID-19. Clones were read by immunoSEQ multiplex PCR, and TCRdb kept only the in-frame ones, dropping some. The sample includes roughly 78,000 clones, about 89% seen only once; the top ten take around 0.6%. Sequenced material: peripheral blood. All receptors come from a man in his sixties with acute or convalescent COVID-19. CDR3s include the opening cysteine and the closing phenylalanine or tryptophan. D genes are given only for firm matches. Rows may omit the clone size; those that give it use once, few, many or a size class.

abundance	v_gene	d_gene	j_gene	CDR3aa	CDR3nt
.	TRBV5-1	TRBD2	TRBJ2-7	CASSTGLAKSYEQYF	TGCGCCAGCAGCACGGGACTAGCGAAATCCTACGAGCAGTACTTC
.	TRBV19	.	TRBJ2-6	CATTYRAGANVLTF	TGTGCCACAACATACAGGGCTGGGGCCAACGTCCTGACTTTC
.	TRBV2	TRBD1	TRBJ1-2	CASSTGQGLRGYTF	TGTGCCAGCAGCACTGGACAGGGGTTAAGGGGCTACACCTTC
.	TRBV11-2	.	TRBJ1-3	CASRPTGSGNTIYF	TGTGCCAGCAGACCTACAGGGAGTGGAAACACCATATATTTT
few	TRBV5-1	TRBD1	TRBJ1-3	CASSLTGGSSGNTIYF	TGCGCCAGCAGCTTGACAGGGGGCTCCTCTGGAAACACCATATATTTT
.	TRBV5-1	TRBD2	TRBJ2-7	CASSSLAGAKPSYEQYF	TGCGCCAGCAGCTCCCTAGCGGGAGCGAAACCGTCCTACGAGCAGTACTTC
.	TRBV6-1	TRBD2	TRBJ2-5	CASSEAASGGPYQETQYF	TGTGCCAGCAGTGAAGCGGCTAGCGGGGGTCCTTACCAAGAGACCCAGTACTTC
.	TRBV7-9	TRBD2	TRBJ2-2	CASGEGGTGELFF	TGTGCCAGCGGGGAGGGTGGCACCGGGGAGCTGTTTTTT
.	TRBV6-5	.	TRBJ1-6	CASSDRSNSPLHF	TGTGCCAGCAGCGACAGATCTAATTCACCCCTCCACTTT
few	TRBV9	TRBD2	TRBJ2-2	CASSAGGLVAGELFF	TGTGCCAGCAGCGCTGGGGGACTAGTTGCCGGGGAGCTGTTTTTT
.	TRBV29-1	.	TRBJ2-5	CSFTGGGTQYF	TGCAGCTTCACAGGGGGGGGGACCCAGTACTTC
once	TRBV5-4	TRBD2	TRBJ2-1	CASSSNSGSSYNEQFF	TGTGCCAGCAGCTCCAATAGCGGGAGTTCCTACAATGAGCAGTTCTTC
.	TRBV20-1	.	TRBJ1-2	CSASAQANNYGYTF	TGCAGTGCTAGTGCACAGGCGAACAACTATGGCTACACCTTC
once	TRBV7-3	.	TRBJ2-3	CASSQGLAGDTQYF	TGTGCCAGCAGCCAGGGCCTCGCAGGGGATACGCAGTATTTT
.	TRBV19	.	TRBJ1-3	CASSISRPSLSAASSGNTIYF	TGTGCCAGTAGTATTTCGAGGCCCAGTTTGAGCGCGGCCAGCTCTGGAAACACCATATATTTT